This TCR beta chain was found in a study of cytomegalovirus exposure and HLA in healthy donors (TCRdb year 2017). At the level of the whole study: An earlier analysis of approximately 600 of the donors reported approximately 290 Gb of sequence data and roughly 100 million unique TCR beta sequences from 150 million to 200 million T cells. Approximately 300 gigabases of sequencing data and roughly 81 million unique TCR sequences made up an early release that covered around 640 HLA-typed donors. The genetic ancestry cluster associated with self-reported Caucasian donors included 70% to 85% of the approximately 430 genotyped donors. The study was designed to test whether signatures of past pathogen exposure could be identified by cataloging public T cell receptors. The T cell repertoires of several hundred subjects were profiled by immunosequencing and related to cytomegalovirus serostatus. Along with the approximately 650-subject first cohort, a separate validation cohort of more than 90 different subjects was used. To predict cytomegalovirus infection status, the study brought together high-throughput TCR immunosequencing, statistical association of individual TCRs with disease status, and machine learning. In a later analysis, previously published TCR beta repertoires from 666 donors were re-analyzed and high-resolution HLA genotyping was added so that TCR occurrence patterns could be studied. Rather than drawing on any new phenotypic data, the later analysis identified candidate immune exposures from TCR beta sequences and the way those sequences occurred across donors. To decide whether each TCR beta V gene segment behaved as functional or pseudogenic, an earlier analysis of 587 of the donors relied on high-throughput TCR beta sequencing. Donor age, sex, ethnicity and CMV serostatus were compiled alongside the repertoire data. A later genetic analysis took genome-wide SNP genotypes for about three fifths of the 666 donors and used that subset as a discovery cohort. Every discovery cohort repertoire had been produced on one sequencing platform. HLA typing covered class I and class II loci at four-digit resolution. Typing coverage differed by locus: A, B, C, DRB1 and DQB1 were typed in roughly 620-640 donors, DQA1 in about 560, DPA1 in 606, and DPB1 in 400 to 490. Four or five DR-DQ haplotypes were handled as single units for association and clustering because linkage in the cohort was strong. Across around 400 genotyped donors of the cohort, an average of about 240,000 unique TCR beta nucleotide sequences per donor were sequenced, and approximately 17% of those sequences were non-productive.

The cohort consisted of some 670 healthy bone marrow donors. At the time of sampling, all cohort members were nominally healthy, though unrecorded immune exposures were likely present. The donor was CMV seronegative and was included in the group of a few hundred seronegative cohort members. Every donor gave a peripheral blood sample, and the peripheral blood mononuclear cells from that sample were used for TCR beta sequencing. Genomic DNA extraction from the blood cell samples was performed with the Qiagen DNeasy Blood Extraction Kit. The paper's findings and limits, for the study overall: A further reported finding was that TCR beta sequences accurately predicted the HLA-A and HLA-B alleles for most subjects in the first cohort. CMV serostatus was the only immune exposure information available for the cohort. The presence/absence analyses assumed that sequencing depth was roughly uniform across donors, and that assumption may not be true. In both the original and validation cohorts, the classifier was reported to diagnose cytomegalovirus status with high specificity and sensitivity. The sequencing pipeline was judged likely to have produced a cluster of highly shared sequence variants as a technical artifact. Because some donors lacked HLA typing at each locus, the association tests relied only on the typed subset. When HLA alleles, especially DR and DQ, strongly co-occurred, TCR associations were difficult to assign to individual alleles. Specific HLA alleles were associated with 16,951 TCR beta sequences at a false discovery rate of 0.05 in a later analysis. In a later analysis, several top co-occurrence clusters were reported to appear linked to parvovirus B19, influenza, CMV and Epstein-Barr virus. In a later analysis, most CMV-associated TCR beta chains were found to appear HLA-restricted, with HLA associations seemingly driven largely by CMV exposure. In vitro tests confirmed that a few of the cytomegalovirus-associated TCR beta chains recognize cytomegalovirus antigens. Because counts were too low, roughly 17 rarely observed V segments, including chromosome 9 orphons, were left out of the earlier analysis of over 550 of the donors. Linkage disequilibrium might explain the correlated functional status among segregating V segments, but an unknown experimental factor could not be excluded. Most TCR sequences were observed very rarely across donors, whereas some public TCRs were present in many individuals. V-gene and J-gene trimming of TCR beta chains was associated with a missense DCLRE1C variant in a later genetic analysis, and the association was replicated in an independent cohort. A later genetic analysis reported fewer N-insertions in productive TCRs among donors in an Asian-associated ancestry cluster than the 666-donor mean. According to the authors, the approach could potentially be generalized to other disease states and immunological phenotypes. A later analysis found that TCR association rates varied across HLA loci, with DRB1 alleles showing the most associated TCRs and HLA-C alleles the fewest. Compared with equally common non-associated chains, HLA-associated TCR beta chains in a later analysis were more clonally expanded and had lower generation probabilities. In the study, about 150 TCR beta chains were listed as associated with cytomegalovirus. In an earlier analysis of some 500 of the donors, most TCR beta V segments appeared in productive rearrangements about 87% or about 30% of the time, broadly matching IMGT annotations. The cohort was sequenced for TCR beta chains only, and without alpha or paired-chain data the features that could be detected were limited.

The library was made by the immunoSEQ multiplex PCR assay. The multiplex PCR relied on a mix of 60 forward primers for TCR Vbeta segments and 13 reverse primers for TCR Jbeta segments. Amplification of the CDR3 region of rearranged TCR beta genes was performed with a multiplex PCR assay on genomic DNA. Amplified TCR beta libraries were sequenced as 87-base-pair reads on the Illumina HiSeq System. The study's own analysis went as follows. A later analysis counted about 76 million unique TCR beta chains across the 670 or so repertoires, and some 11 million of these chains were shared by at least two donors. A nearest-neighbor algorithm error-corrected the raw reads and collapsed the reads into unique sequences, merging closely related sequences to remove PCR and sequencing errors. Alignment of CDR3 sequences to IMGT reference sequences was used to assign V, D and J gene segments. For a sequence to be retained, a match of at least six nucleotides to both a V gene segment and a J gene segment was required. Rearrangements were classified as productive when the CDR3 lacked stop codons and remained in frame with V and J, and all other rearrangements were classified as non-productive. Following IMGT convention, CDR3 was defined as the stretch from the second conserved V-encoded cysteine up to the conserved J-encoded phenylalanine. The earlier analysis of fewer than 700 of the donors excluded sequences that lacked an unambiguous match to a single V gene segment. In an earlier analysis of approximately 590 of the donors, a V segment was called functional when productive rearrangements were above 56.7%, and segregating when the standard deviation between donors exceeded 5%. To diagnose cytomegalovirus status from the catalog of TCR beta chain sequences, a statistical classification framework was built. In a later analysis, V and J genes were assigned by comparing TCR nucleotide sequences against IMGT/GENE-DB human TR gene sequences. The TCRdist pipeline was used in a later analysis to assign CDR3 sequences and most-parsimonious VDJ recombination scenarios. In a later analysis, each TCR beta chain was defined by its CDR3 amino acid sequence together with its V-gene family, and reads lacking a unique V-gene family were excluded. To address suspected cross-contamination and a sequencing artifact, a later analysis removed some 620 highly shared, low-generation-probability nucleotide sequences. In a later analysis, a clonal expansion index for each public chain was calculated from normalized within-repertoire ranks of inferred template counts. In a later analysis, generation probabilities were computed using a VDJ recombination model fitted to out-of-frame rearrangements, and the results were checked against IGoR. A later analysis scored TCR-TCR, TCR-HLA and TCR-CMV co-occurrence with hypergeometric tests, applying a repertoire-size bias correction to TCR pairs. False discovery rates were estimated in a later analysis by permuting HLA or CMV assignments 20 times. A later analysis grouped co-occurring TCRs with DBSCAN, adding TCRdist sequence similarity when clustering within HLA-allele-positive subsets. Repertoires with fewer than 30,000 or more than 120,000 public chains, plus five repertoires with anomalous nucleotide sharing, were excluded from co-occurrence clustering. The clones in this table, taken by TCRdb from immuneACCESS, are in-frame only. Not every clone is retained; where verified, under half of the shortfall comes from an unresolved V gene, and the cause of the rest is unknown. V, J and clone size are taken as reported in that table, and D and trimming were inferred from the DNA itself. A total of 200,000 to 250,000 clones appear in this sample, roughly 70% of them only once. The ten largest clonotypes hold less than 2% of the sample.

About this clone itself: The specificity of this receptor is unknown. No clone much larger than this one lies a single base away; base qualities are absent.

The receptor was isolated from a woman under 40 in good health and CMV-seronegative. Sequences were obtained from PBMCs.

CDR3 sequence: CASTPDSGQTEAFF. The bases are TGTGCCAGTACCCCGGACAGTGGACAGACTGAAGCTTTCTTT. This sequence uses TRBV19 and TRBJ1-1, and perhaps TRBD1 as D gene, on 6 matching bases. From a lookup of the germline V gene (reference sequence), CDR1 and CDR2 are LNHDA and SQIVND. Its CDR3 holds 14 amino acids, cysteine through phenylalanine. The retained sequence is limited to the CDR3, 42 bases, with the frame set at the first base. The V end loses 7 bases and the J end loses 5 bases, and a stretch of 17 bases separates them.